This T cell receptor (beta chain) was retrieved from a study of T cell repertoires in cytomegalovirus infection. Study context: CMV infection and matching HLA type were both indicated by public TCR beta signatures.

MiXCR, applied by TCRdb to the reads, yields one record per CDR3 protein. The sample has approximately 750,000 distinct CDR3 sequences; 35% to 40% are singletons. This CDR3 spans 14 amino acids. The germline gives CDR1 LNHNV, CDR2 YYDKDF (reference sequence). V lost 6 bases, J lost 4 bases, and 12 bases lay in between. Study-level points and caveats: In two of eight donors, the top clonotype was HLA-C-restricted CMV-specific. Using cumulative public TCR beta family frequency, the authors identified those who carried CMV together with the relevant HLA.

In regard to this clonotype: Its specificity is not known.

Sequencing was carried out using PBMCs. This receptor was obtained from a human donor in good health (CMV status not recorded). Some clones in this sample may be carry-over from other donors' samples. The rearrangement links TRBV15 to TRBJ2-2; D is unresolved. The CDR3, as DNA: TGTGCCACCAGGACGGAACCTTTCACCGGGGAGCTGTTTTTT. Residues: CATRTEPFTGELFF.